The clone carrying this TCR beta chain was observed a single time. V lost 8 bases to trimming and J lost 10 bases, with 14 bases between them. This CDR3 is 12 amino acids long. Under the authors' procedure: Reference gene primer amplification in the assay estimated nucleated cell counts. Data came from immunoSEQ multiplex PCR; TCRdb stores just in-frame clones and leaves some out. Clonal size and the V and J genes are those of that table, whereas D and trimming came from the DNA. The data contain a few hundred thousand clones, 85% of them seen just once; the ten biggest clones take up 7.2%. The sample belongs to a study of blood T cell repertoires in COVID-19. Study as a whole: From the United States, Italy and Spain came samples of acute and convalescent COVID-19. T cells, B-cell-depleted T cells, or PBMCs provided the cDNA or gDNA that served as material.

The receptor comes from a human donor in a cohort sampled during active COVID-19. The V call is TRBV12-3 or TRBV12-4, the J call TRBJ1-4, with D possibly TRBD1 on 5 matching bases. What was sequenced was peripheral blood. The DNA for the CDR3 is TGTGCCAGCTTTTCAGGGCGAGGAAAACTGTTTTTT. As protein: CASFSGRGKLFF.